This T cell receptor beta chain was identified during a study of blood T cell repertoires in COVID-19. The CDR3 extends over 15 amino acids. Between the trimmed V and J ends, which lost 3 bases and 6 bases, there was a span of 15 bases. Germline CDR1 MGHDK, CDR2 SYGVNS. There are a few counts of this clone. Recruitment covered 20 to 25 US areas and drew participants whose ages spanned roughly 18 to 90 years. As processed by the authors: Reference gene primer amplification gave nucleated cell count estimates. Clones were sequenced by immunoSEQ multiplex PCR, and TCRdb holds only the in-frame ones, with some missing. The DNA gave D and trimming, while V, J and clone size come from that table. Counted here are hundreds of thousands of clones, just over 85% occurring once; the ten biggest clones make up 3.8%.

The sample taken for sequencing was PBMCs or T cells enriched from blood (not recorded which). The origin of this receptor is a woman aged 40 to 50 with acute COVID-19. The V and J genes are TRBV25-1 and TRBJ2-1; the D gene is possibly TRBD1 (5 bases). Written as DNA, the CDR3 is TGTGCCAGCAGTGATCCCGGACACCCTGGCAATGAGCAGTTCTTC. This codes for CASSDPGHPGNEQFF.